This T cell receptor beta chain stems from a study of Tregs in tolerant kidney transplant recipients. The nonmyeloablative bone marrow transplants came from related graft donors, with transient mixed chimerism. Clones were sequenced by immunoSEQ multiplex PCR, and TCRdb holds only the in-frame ones, with some missing. The sample lists tens of thousands of clones, approximately 91% occurring once. The CDR3 is 14 amino acids. The germline V gene encodes CDR1 SEHNR and CDR2 FQNEAQ (reference sequence). The V end was cut by 2 bases, the J end by 7 bases, with 12 bases between. The receptor was derived from a human patient who received a combined kidney and bone marrow transplant. The graft donor may have given rise to some T cells. The chain is built from TRBV7-9 and TRBJ2-4, with D uncertain. The sequences come from CD8+ T cells from blood (PBMCs), collected 24 months after the transplant. This CDR3 is CASSLTSVGNIQYF. In DNA, the CDR3 is TGTGCCAGCAGCTTAACTTCGGTCGGGAACATTCAGTACTTC.